Following are 21 T cell receptor beta chains from one sample sequenced in a study of Ad26.COV2.S vaccination and SARS-CoV-2 variants. Treatment indicated: roughly 20 received Ad26.COV2.S at low or high dose, single or two shots; about 5 received placebo; per-sample allocation not given. Each sample was drawn 63 days after the first injection (of vaccine or placebo). Only in-frame clones appear in the TCRdb table, and some are missing; sequencing was by immunoSEQ multiplex PCR. The sample shows about 680,000 clones, roughly 90% of them seen only once. Here the sequenced sample was peripheral blood, taken in a trial of Ad26.COV2.S vaccine versus placebo. These receptor sequences come from a person aged 18-60 years who received the Ad26.COV2.S COVID-19 vaccine or a placebo.

V gene TRBV7-2 combines with J gene TRBJ2-7; 11 nucleotides match TRBD2. The CDR3 runs 15 residues. V shed 6 bases, J shed 0 bases, and the junction held 4 bases outside the gene matches. Germline CDR1 and CDR2: SGHTA and FQGNSA. CDR3 DNA: TGTGCCAGCAGTTATACTAGCGGGAGCTCCTACGAGCAGTACTTC. This encodes CASSYTSGSSYEQYF. Looking up the rest from reference TRBV7-2 and TRBJ2-7 gives the full variable domain: GAGVSQSPSNKVTEKGKDVELRCDPISGHTALYWYRQSLGQGLEFLIYFQGNSAPDKSGLPSDRFSAERTGGSVSTLTIQRTQQEDSAVYLCASSYTSGSSYEQYFGPGTRLTVT.

This clone was seen a handful of times. V and J are TRBV6-5 and TRBJ1-4; D ambiguous. Deletions cut 10 bases from V and 8 bases from J, with 11 bases between. This CDR3 comprises 11 residues. The V gene's germline CDR1 is MNHEY and CDR2 SVGAGI. The CDR3 region has the DNA TGTGCCACCAGGATCCGGGAAAAACTGTTTTTT. Its protein product is CATRIREKLFF.

The V and J genes are TRBV7-6 and TRBJ2-6; D is perhaps TRBD1 (6 bases). V was pared by 5 bases and J by 2 bases, with 13 bases between. Germline CDR1 SGHVS, CDR2 FNYEAQ. The CDR3 is made up of 16 amino acids. CDR3: CASSARQAAGANVLTF. CDR3 coding DNA: TGTGCCAGCAGCGCAAGACAGGCTGCTGGGGCCAACGTCCTGACTTTC.

V is TRBV5-6 and J is TRBJ1-3; D is uncertain. V was pared by 0 bases and J by 2 bases, with 6 bases between. The CDR3 consists of 14 residues. Germline V gives CDR1 SGHDT, CDR2 YYEEEE. CDR3 coding DNA: TGTGCCAGCAGCTTGGGGAACCCTGGAAACACCATATATTTT. Translated, it gives CASSLGNPGNTIYF.

The V gene is TRBV5-1, the J gene TRBJ1-5; no reliable D call. The CDR3 has 13 residues. The ends were cut back, 2 bases at V and 3 bases at J, with 6 bases in the middle. Germline V gene data show CDR1 as SGHRS and CDR2 as YFSETQ. The CDR3 sequence is CASSLGFNQPQHF. CDR3 sequence (DNA): TGCGCCAGCAGCTTAGGATTCAATCAGCCCCAGCATTTT.

V gene TRBV30 combines with J gene TRBJ1-2; D is ambiguous. Trimming left V 8 bases short and J 8 bases short, with 18 bases between. Germline assignment: CDR1 GTSNPN and CDR2 SVGIG (reference sequence). The CDR3 runs to 12 residues. The DNA of the CDR3 is TGTGCCCGGGATAGGATACTATCCGGCTACACCTTC. Residues: CARDRILSGYTF.

This chain uses TRBV30 with TRBJ2-1, with 7 bases that match TRBD1. The CDR3 loop spans 13 amino acids. V lost 5 bases, J lost 7 bases, and 8 bases stayed unmatched. Germline V gene lookup returns CDR1 GTSNPN and CDR2 SVGIG (reference sequence). The CDR3 DNA sequence: TGTGCCTGGGGGAAGACAGGGCTAAATGAGCAGTTCTTC. It specifies CAWGKTGLNEQFF.

The V and J genes are TRBV29-1 and TRBJ2-3; D is ambiguous. Per germline, CDR1 SQVTM and CDR2 ANQGSEA. The CDR3 has 13 amino acids. Trimming took 3 bases from V and 0 from J, leaving 7 bases between them. This CDR3 is CSVDRISTDTQYF. CDR3 DNA: TGCAGCGTTGACAGAATTAGCACAGATACGCAGTATTTT.

Only a few counts were recorded for this clone. The chain recombines TRBV7-8 with TRBJ1-5; D remains ambiguous. Germline lookup yields CDR1 SGHVS and CDR2 FQNEAQ. Trimming cost V 2 bases and J 6 bases, with 11 bases left between them. The CDR3 has 14 residues. The CDR3 protein is CASSLTWAAQPQHF. In DNA, the CDR3 is TGTGCCAGCAGCTTAACGTGGGCGGCTCAGCCCCAGCATTTT.

The rearrangement links TRBV7-8 to TRBJ1-1; D not certain. With 4 bases removed from V and 1 base from J, the gap between germline ends came to 10 bases. Germline loops: CDR1 SGHVS, CDR2 FQNEAQ. The CDR3 sequence is 14 residues long. CDR3 DNA: TGTGCCAGCAGCTCTCTACGGACGAACACTGAAGCTTTCTTT. Protein: CASSSLRTNTEAFF.

V usage is TRBV6-5 and J usage is TRBJ2-3, with 9 bases lining up with TRBD1. The ends lost 6 bases at V and 1 base at J; junction bases unmatched: 2. There are 14 residues in the CDR3. The germline V gene has CDR1 MNHEY and CDR2 SVGAGI. The CDR3 here is CASSRQGGTDTQYF. CDR3 in DNA: TGTGCCAGCAGCCGACAGGGGGGCACAGATACGCAGTATTTT.

The chain employs TRBV4-3 and TRBJ1-6; D call uncertain. The CDR3 is 17 residues long. Germline assignment: CDR1 LGHNA and CDR2 YSLEER. V shed 1 base and J shed 0 bases, with 10 bases lying between them. CDR3 bases: TGCGCCAGCAGCCAAGGAGTCAGGAGCTCCTATAATTCACCCCTCCACTTT. Translated, it gives CASSQGVRSSYNSPLHF.

This chain uses TRBV5-1 with TRBJ2-2; D uncertain. The CDR3 has 15 amino acids. V shed 4 bases and J shed 4 bases, with 14 bases lying between them. Germline CDR1 SGHRS, CDR2 YFSETQ. The CDR3 DNA is TGCGCCAGCAGCCCCTACTTAGATGGCACCGGGGAGCTGTTTTTT. Amino acid sequence: CASSPYLDGTGELFF.

About this clone itself: Other DNA sequences in this sample translate to the same CDR3. The V gene is TRBV9, the J gene TRBJ1-1; a weak D match, TRBD1 (5 bases). The CDR3 has 15 amino acids. Germline V lookup: CDR1 SGDLS, CDR2 YYNGEE. V lost 2 bases and J lost 0, with 11 bases in between. The DNA for the CDR3 is TGTGCCAGCAGCGTGACCGGGGGTATGAACACTGAAGCTTTCTTT. It yields the protein CASSVTGGMNTEAFF.

CDR3: CASSLAGLEQYF. For the CDR3, the DNA is TGTGCCAGCAGCTTAGCCGGGCTCGAGCAGTACTTC. The J gene is TRBJ2-7, the V gene TRBV11-2; D remains ambiguous. The germline gives CDR1 SGHAT, CDR2 FQNNGV. The CDR3 consists of 12 residues. V lost 1 base and J 6 bases, leaving 7 bases between the germline ends. Full variable domain (remainder filled in from reference TRBV11-2 and TRBJ2-7): EAGVAQSPRYKIIEKRQSVAFWCNPISGHATLYWYQQILGQGPKLLIQFQNNGVVDDSQLPKDRFSAERLKGVDSTLKIQPAKLEDSAVYLCASSLAGLEQYFGPGTRLTVT.

V and J are TRBV10-3 and TRBJ2-2; D is unclear. CDR1 ENHRY and CDR2 SYGVKD come from the germline V gene. Trimming removed 3 bases from V and 2 bases from J, with 10 bases in between. The length of the CDR3 is 15 residues. CDR3 DNA: TGTGCCATCAGTGATTTGGATTTCAACACCGGGGAGCTGTTTTTT. Amino acids: CAISDLDFNTGELFF.

A few counts support this clone. V is TRBV5-4 and J is TRBJ1-2; no firm D call. Between the trimmed V and J ends, which lost 0 bases and 4 bases, there was a span of 7 bases. The CDR3 covers 13 residues. Germline loops: CDR1 SGHNT, CDR2 YYREEE (reference sequence). The CDR3 coding sequence is TGTGCCAGCAGCTTGGGCGGGCTCTATGGCTACACCTTC. Residues: CASSLGGLYGYTF.

This rearrangement joins TRBV5-4 to TRBJ1-2; D is unresolved. Trimming removed 0 bases at V and 8 bases at J, with 11 bases between. The germline CDR1 and CDR2 sequences are SGHNT and YYREEE (reference sequence). This CDR3 is 13 amino acids long. Written as DNA, the CDR3 is TGTGCCAGCAGCTTGGACCTCAAAGGAGGCTACACCTTC. Translated: CASSLDLKGGYTF.

The chain couples TRBV20-1 to TRBJ1-1; a possible D gene is TRBD1 (5 bases). CDR1 DFQATT and CDR2 SNEGSKA come from the germline V gene (reference sequence). Trimming stripped 7 bases from V and 6 bases from J, with 12 bases between. The CDR3 sequence is 11 residues long. CDR3 protein: CSVQEAAEAFF. CDR3 DNA: TGCAGTGTACAGGAGGCGGCTGAAGCTTTCTTT.

The V call is TRBV12-5, the J call TRBJ1-4; tentative D call: TRBD1 (5 bases). The CDR3 length is 14 residues. CDR1 is LGHNT and CDR2 is FRNRAP in the germline V gene. V was clipped by 7 bases and J by 10 bases, with 19 bases between them. The CDR3 loop reads CASAIDSLGGKLFF. CDR3 in DNA: TGTGCTAGTGCGATAGACAGTCTGGGTGGAAAACTGTTTTTT.

The J gene is TRBJ2-7, the V gene TRBV18; 12 bases map to TRBD1. The ends lost 4 bases at V and 7 bases at J; junction bases unmatched: 8. Germline-derived CDR1 and CDR2 are KGHSH and LQKENI. This CDR3 comprises 15 residues. For the CDR3, the DNA is TGTGCCAGCTCACTTCCGGGACAGGGGGCTTGGGAGCAGTACTTC. Protein: CASSLPGQGAWEQYF. Looking up the rest from reference TRBV18 and TRBJ2-7 gives the full variable domain: NAGVMQNPRHLVRRRGQEARLRCSPMKGHSHVYWYRQLPEEGLKFMVYLQKENIIDESGMPKERFSAEFPKEGPSILRIQQVVRGDSAAYFCASSLPGQGAWEQYFGPGTRLTVT.